Given below is one TCR beta chain in context. Its antigen is not known. The study ran its PCR with 60 Vbeta and 13 Jbeta primers. In the original processing: In a later analysis, about 9.9 million of some 80 million unique beta chains occurred in at least two donors. Libraries were prepared by immunoSEQ multiplex PCR; TCRdb keeps only in-frame clonotypes and omits some of them. V and J calls and clone size are as listed in that table; D and trimming were resolved from the DNA. The sample yields 95,000 to 150,000 clones, about 10% seen once. This entry comes from a study of cytomegalovirus exposure and HLA in healthy donors. Regarding the study as a whole: Apart from CMV serostatus, no immune exposure information was available. Other equally common chains were less clonally expanded than HLA-associated TCR beta chains, a later analysis showed.

The material sequenced was PBMCs. The sequence came from a woman under 30 in good health and CMV-seropositive.

CDR3 sequence (DNA): TGTGCCAGCAGTTCGGACAGGCTTAATGAAAAACTGTTTTTT. Protein: CASSSDRLNEKLFF. V usage is TRBV28 and J usage is TRBJ1-4; TRBD1 aligns across 7 bases. The CDR3 covers 14 residues. The germline V gene has CDR1 MDHEN and CDR2 SYDVKM. The junction had 3 bases not matched to a gene; V was cut back by 4 bases and J by 4 bases.